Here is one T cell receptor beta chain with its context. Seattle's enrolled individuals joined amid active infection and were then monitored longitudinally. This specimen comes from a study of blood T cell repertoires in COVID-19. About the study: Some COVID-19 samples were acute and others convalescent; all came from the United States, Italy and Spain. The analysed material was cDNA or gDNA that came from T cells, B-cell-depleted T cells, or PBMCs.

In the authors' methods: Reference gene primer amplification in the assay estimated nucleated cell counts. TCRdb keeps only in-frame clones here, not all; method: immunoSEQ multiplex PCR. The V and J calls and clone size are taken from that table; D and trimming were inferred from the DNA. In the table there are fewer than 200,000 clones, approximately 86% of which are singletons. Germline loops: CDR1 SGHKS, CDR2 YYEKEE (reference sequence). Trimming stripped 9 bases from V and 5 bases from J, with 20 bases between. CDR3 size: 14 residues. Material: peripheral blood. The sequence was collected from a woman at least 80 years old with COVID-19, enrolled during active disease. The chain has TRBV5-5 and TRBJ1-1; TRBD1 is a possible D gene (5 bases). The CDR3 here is CATRIGTAQTEAFF. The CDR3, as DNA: TGTGCCACCCGGATCGGGACTGCCCAGACTGAAGCTTTCTTT.